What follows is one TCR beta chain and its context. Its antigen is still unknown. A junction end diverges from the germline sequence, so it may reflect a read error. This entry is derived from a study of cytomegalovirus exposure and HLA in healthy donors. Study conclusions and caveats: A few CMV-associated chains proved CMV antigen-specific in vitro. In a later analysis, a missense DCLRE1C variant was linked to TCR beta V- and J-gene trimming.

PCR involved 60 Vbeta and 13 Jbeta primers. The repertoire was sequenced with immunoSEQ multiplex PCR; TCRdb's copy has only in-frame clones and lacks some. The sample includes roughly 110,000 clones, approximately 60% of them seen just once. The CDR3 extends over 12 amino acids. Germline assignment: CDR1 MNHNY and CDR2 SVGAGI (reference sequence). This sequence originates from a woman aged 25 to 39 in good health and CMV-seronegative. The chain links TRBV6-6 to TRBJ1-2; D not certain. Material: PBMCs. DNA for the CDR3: TGTGCCAGCGAAAGATATGACTACGGCTACACCTTC. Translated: CASERYDYGYTF.